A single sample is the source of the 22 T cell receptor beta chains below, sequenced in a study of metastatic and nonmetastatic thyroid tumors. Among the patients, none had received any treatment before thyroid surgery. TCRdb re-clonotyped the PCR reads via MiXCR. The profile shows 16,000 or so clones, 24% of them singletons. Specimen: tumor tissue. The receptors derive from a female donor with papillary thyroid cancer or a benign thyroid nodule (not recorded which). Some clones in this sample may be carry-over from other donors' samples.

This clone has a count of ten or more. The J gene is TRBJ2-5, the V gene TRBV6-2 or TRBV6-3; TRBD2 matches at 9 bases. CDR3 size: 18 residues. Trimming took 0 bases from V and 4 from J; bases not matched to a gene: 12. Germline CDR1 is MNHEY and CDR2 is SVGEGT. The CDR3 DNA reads TGTGCCAGCAGTTACTCGAAATCTGCGGGAGGGTGGCGAGAGACCCAGTACTTC. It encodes CASSYSKSAGGWRETQYF.

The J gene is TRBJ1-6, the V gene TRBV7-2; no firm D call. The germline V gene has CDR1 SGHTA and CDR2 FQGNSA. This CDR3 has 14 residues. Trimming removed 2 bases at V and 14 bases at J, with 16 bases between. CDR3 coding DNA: TGTGCCAGCAGCTTAAAAGGATTATCGGAGGCCCTCCACTTT. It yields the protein CASSLKGLSEALHF.

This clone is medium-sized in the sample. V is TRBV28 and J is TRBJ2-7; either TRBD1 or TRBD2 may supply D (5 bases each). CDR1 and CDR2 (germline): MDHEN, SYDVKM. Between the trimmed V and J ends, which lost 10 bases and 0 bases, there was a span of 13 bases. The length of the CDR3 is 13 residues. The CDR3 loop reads CATTWDVSYEQYF. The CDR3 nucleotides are TGTGCCACCACGTGGGACGTCTCCTACGAGCAGTACTTC.

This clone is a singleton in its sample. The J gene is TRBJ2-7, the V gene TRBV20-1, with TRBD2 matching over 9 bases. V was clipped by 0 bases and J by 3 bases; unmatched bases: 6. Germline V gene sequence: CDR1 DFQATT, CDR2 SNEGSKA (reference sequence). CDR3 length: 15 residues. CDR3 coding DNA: TGCAGTGCTAGAGACCGCCGAGCGGGGGGCTACGAGCAGTACTTC. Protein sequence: CSARDRRAGGYEQYF.

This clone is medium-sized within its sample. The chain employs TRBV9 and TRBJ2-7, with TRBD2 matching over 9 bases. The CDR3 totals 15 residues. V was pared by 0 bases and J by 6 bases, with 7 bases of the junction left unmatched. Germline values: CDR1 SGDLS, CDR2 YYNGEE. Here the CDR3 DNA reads TGTGCCAGCAGCGTAGATAGCGGGAGAGACGGCGAGCAGTACTTC. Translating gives CASSVDSGRDGEQYF.

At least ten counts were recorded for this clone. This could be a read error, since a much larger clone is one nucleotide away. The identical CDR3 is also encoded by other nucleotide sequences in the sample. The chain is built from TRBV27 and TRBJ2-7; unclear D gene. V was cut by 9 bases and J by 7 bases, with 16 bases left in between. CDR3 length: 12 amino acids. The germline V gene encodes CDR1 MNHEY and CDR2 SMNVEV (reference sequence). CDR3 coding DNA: TGTGCCAGAGGTTCCGGACGTGAAGAGCAGTACTTC. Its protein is CARGSGREEQYF.

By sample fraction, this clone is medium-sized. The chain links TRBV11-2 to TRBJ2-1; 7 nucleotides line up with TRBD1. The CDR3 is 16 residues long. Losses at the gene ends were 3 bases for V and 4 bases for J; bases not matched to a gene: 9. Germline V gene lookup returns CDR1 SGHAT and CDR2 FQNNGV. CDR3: CASSFLPGQSYNEQFF. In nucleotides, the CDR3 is TGTGCCAGCAGCTTTTTGCCGGGACAGAGTTACAATGAGCAGTTCTTC.

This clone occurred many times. The CDR3 loop is CASSPTGGAATDTQYF. DNA of the CDR3: TGCGCCAGCAGCCCGACCGGGGGGGCGGCGACAGATACGCAGTATTTT. This chain links TRBV5-1 with TRBJ2-3; 8 bases map to TRBD2. In germline, CDR1 is SGHRS, CDR2 YFSETQ. The CDR3 runs to 16 residues. Losses at the gene ends were 4 bases for V and 3 bases for J; bases not matched to a gene: 10.

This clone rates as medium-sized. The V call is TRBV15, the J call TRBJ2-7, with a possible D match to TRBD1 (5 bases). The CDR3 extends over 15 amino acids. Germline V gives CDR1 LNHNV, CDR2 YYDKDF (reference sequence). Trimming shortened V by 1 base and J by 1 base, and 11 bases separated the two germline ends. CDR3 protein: CATSRVLDSSYEQYF. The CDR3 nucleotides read TGTGCCACCAGCAGAGTGCTCGACAGTTCCTACGAGCAGTACTTC.

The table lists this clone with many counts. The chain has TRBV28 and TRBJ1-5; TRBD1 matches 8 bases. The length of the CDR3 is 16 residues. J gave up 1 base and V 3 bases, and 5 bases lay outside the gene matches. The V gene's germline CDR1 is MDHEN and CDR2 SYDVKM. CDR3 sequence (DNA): TGTGCCAGCAGTTTTCTTCGGACAGGGAGCAATCAGCCCCAGCATTTT. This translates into CASSFLRTGSNQPQHF.

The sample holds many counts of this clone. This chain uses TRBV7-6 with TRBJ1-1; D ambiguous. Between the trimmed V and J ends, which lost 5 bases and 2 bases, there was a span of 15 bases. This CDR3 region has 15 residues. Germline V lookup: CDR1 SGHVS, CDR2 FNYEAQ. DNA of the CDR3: TGTGCCAGCAGCCAACTACAGAGCTCCAACACTGAAGCTTTCTTT. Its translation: CASSQLQSSNTEAFF.

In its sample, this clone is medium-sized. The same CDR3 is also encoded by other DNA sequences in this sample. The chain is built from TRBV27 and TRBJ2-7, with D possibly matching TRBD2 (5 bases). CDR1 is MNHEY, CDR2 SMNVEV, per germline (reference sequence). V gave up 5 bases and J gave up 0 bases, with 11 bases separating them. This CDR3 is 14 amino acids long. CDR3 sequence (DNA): TGTGCCAGCAGTCTGACTACCAACTCCTACGAGCAGTACTTC. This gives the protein CASSLTTNSYEQYF.

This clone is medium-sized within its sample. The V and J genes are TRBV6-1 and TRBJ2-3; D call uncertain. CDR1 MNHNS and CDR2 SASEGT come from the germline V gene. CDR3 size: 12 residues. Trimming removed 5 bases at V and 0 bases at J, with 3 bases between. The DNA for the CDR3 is TGTGCCAGCAGTAAGAGCACAGATACGCAGTATTTT. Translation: CASSKSTDTQYF.

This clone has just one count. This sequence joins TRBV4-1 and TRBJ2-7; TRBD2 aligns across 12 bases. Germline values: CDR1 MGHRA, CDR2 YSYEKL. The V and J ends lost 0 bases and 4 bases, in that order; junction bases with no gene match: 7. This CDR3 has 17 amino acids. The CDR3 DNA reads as TGCGCCAGCAGCCAAGAAGCCCTTGGACTAGCGGGATACGAGCAGTACTTC. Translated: CASSQEALGLAGYEQYF.

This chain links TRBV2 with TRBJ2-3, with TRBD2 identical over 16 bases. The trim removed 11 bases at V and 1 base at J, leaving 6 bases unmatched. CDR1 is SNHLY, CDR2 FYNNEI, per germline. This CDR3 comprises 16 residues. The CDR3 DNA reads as TGTGCCTTTGGGACTAGCGGGAGGGCCGGCACAGATACGCAGTATTTT. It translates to CAFGTSGRAGTDTQYF.

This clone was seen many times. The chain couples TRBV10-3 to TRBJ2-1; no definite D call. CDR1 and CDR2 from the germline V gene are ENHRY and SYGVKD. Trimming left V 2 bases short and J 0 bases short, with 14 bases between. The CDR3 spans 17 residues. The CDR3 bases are TGTGCCATCAGTGAGCCTAGGTGGGCCGACTCCTACAATGAGCAGTTCTTC. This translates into CAISEPRWADSYNEQFF.

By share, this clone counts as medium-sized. This chain's CDR3 is CASSLGLAGEYEQYF. CDR3 in DNA: TGTGCCAGCAGTTTGGGGCTAGCGGGAGAATACGAGCAGTACTTC. The chain recombines TRBV28 with TRBJ2-7, with 10 positions matching TRBD2. The length of the CDR3 is 15 residues. Germline V gene sequence: CDR1 MDHEN, CDR2 SYDVKM. V trimming: 3 bases; J trimming: 4 bases; junction bases outside the gene matches: 6.

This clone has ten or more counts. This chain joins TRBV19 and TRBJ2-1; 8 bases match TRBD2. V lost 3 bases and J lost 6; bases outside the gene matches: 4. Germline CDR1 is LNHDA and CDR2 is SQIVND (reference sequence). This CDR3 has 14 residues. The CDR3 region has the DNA TGTGCCAGTAGTATCCGGGAGGGGAGCAATGAGCAGTTCTTC. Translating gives CASSIREGSNEQFF. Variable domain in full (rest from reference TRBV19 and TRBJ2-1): DGGITQSPKYLFRKEGQNVTLSCEQNLNHDAMYWYRQDPGQGLRLIYYSQIVNDFQKGDIAEGYSVSREKKESFPLTVTSAQKNPTAFYLCASSIREGSNEQFFGPGTRLTVL.

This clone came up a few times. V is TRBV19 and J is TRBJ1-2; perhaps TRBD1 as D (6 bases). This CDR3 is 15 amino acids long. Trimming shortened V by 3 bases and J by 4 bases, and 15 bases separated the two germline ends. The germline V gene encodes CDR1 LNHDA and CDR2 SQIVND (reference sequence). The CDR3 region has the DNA TGTGCCAGTAGTATCGGGGACATTTCTCGCTATGGCTACACCTTC. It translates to CASSIGDISRYGYTF. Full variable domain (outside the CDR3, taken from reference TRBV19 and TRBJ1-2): DGGITQSPKYLFRKEGQNVTLSCEQNLNHDAMYWYRQDPGQGLRLIYYSQIVNDFQKGDIAEGYSVSREKKESFPLTVTSAQKNPTAFYLCASSIGDISRYGYTFGSGTRLTVV.

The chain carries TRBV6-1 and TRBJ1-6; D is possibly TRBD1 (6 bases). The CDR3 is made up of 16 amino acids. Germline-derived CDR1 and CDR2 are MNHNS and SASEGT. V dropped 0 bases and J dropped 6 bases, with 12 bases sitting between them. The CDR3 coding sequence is TGTGCCAGCAGTGAAGCTACAGGGTCGGGTAATTCACCCCTCCACTTT. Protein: CASSEATGSGNSPLHF.

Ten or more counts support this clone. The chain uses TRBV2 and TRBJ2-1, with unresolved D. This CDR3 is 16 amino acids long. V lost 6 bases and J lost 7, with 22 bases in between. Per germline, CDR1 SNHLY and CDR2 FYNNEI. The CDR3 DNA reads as TGTGCCAGCAGGGCCGGGTCCCAAGGCCCCTCTAATGAGCAGTTCTTC. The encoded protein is CASRAGSQGPSNEQFF.

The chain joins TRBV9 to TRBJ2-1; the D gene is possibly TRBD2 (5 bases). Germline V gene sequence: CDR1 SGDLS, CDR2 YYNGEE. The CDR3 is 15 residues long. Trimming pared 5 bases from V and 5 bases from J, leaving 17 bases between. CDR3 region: CASSEGLLINNEQFF. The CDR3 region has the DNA TGTGCCAGCAGTGAGGGCCTCCTAATTAACAATGAGCAGTTCTTC.